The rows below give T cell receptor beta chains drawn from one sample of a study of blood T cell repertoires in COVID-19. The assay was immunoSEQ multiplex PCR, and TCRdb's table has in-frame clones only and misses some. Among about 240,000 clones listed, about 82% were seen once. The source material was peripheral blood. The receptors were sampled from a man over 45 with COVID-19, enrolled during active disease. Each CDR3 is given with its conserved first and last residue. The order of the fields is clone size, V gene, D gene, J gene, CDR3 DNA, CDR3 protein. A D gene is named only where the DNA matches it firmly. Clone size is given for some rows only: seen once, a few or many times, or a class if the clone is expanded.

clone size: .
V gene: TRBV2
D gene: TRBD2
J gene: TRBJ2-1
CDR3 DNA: TGTGCCAGCAGTACCGGGACTAACAATGAGCAGTTCTTC
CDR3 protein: CASSTGTNNEQFF

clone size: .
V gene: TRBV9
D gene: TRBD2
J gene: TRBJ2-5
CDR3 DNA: TGTGCCAGCAGCGCACTAGCGGGGGAAGAGACCCAGTACTTC
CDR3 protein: CASSALAGEETQYF

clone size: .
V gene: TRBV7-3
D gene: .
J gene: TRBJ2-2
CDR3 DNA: TGTGCCAGCAGCTTGAATCAGGGTGGCACCGGGGAGCTGTTTTTT
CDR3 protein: CASSLNQGGTGELFF

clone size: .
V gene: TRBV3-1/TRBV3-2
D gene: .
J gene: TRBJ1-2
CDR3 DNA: TGTGCCAGCAGCCAAGGACAGAACTATGGCTACACCTTC
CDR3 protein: CASSQGQNYGYTF

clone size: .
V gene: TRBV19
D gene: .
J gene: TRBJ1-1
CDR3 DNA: TGTGCCAGTAGTATTTTACGCGGTGAAGCTTTCTTT
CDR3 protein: CASSILRGEAFF

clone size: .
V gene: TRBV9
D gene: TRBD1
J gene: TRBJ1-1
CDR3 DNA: TGTGCCAGCAGCTCCCAGGACAGGCCGAACACTGAAGCTTTCTTT
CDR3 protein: CASSSQDRPNTEAFF

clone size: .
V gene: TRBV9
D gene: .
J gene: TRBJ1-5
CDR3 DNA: TGTGCCAGCAGCGTAGGGGGCCGTAGCAATCAGCCCCAGCATTTT
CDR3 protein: CASSVGGRSNQPQHF

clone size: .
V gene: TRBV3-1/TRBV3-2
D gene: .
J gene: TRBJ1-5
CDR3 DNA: TGTGCCAGCAGCCAAGATGGACTCGCAAGAAAGAATCAGCCCCAGCATTTT
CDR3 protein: CASSQDGLARKNQPQHF

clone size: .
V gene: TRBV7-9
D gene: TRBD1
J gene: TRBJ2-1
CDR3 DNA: TGTGCCAGCAGCTCGGGACAGGGGGCTAGTGAGCAGTTCTTC
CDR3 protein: CASSSGQGASEQFF

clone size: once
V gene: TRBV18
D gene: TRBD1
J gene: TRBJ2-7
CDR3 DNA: TGTGCCAGCTCATCCTACAGGGGGCAATCCTACGAGCAGTACTTC
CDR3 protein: CASSSYRGQSYEQYF

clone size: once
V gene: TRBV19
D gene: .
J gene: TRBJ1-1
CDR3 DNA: TGTGCCAGTACTTTGGGGCGCGTCACTGAAGCTTTCTTT
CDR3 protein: CASTLGRVTEAFF

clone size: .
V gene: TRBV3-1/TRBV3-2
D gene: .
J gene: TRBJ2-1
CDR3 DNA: TGTGCCAGCAGCCAAGCCGGGACACCCTACAATGAGCAGTTCTTC
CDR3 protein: CASSQAGTPYNEQFF

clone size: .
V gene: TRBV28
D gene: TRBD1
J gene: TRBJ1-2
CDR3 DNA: TGTGCCAGCAGTTTAACTACAGGGGGCATTAACTATGGCTACACCTTC
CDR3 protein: CASSLTTGGINYGYTF

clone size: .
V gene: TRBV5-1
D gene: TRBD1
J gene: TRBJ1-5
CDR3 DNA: TGCGCCAGCAGCTTGGGGGACAGAAATCAGCCCCAGCATTTT
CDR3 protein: CASSLGDRNQPQHF

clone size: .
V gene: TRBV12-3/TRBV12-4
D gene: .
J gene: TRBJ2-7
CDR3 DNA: TGTGCCAGCAGTCGCGATGCAACCTACGAGCAGTACTTC
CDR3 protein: CASSRDATYEQYF

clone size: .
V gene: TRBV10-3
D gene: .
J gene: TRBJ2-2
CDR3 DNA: TGTGCCATCCGCGAGGGGGGGCCTTGGACCGGGGAGCTGTTTTTT
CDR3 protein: CAIREGGPWTGELFF

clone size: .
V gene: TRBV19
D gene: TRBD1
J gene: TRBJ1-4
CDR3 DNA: TGTGCCAGTAGTACTGACAGGGTTCAATCTAATGAAAAACTGTTTTTT
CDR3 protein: CASSTDRVQSNEKLFF

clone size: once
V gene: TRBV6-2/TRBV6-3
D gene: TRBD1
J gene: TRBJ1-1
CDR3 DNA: TGTGCCAGCAGTCCCCAGGGACAGGGAAGGACTGAAGCTTTCTTT
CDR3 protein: CASSPQGQGRTEAFF

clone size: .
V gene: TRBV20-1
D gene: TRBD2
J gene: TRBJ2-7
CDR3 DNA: TGCAGTGCTAGTACTAGCGGGGGGGGCTCCTACGAGCAGTACTTC
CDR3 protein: CSASTSGGGSYEQYF

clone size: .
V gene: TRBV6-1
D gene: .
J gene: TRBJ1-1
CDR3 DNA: TGTGCCAGCAGTGAGGCGGGCCGGAACACTGAAGCTTTCTTT
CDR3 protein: CASSEAGRNTEAFF

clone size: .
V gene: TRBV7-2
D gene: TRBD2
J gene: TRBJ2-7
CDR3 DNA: TGTGCCAGCAGCCTAGCTTCGTGGACTAGCGGCTACGAGCAGTACTTC
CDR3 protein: CASSLASWTSGYEQYF

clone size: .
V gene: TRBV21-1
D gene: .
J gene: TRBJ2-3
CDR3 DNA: TGTGCCAGCAGCGATCCGGGACAGGGGTGCACAGATACGCAGTATTTT
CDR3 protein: CASSDPGQGCTDTQYF

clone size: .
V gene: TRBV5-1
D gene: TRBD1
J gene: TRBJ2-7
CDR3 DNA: TGCGCCAGCAGCCCCTCCGGGACAGCCCTTTACGAGCAGTACTTC
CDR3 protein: CASSPSGTALYEQYF

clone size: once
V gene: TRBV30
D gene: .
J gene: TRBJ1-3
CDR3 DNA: TGTGCCTGGAGTCTACGACGGAGCTCTGGAAACACCATATATTTT
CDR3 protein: CAWSLRRSSGNTIYF

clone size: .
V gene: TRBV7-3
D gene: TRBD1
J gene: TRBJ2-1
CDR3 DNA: TGTGCCAGCAGCCCCGGACAGGGGGTATACAATGAGCAGTTCTTC
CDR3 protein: CASSPGQGVYNEQFF

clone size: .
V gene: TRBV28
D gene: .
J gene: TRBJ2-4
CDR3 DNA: TGTGCCAGCAGCCAGGGAGGCGGAAACATTCAGTACTTC
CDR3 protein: CASSQGGGNIQYF

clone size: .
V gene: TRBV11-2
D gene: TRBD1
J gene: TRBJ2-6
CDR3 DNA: TGTGCCAGCAGCCCTACAGGGGGCGGCGTCCTGACTTTC
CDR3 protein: CASSPTGGGVLTF

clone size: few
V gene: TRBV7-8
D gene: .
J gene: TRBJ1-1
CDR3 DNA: TGTGCCAGCAGCTTACCCTACACTGAAGCTTTCTTT
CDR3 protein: CASSLPYTEAFF

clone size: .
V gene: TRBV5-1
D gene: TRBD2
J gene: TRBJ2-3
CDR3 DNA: TGCGCCAGCAGCCTACCGACTAGCGGGGGGGGATCTAGCACAGATACGCAGTATTTT
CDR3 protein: CASSLPTSGGGSSTDTQYF

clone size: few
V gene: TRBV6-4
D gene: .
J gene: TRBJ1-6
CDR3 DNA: TGTGCCAGCAGTGTCGACATCCGAAGCTCCTATAATTCACCCCTCCACTTT
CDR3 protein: CASSVDIRSSYNSPLHF

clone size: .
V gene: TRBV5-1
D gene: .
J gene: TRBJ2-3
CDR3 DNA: TGCGCCAGCAGCTTGCTCGGCACAGATACGCAGTATTTT
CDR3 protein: CASSLLGTDTQYF

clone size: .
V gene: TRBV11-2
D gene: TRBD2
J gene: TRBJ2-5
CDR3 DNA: TGTGCCAGCACCTTCGGACTAGCGGGGGGAGAGACCCAGTACTTC
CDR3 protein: CASTFGLAGGETQYF

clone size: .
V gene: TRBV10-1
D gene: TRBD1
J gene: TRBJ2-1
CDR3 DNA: TGCGCCAGCAGCCCCGGGACAGGGGGCTACAATGAGCAGTTCTTC
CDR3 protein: CASSPGTGGYNEQFF

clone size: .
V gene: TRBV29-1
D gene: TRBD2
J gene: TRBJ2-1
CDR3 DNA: TGCAGCGTTGAAGAGGGTAGCGGGGGTAATGAGCAGTTCTTC
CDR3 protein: CSVEEGSGGNEQFF

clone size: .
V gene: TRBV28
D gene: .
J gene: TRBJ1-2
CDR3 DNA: TGTGCCAGCAACACATCCCCCGGGCGGGGTTATGGCTACACCTTC
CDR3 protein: CASNTSPGRGYGYTF

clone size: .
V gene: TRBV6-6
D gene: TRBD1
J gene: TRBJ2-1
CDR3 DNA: TGTGCCAGCGGAAAAAGACAGGGCTCCTACAATGAGCAGTTCTTC
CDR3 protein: CASGKRQGSYNEQFF

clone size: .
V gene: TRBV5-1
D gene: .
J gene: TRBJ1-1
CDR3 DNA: TGCGCCAGCAGCTTGACCACGGGGGTAATGGGGAACACTGAAGCTTTCTTT
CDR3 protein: CASSLTTGVMGNTEAFF

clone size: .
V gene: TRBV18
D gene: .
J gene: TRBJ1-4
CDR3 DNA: TGTGCCAGCTCACCAATCTATCTTCAGGGAACTAATGAAAAACTGTTTTTT
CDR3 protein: CASSPIYLQGTNEKLFF

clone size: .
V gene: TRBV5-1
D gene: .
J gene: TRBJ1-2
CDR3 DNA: TGCGCCAGCAGCTCGGACAGTGCTAACTATGGCTACACCTTC
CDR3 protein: CASSSDSANYGYTF

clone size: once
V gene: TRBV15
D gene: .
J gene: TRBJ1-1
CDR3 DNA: TGTGCCACCAGCAGAGATCTCTGGGGCCTGGATCCTGAAGCTTTCTTT
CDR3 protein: CATSRDLWGLDPEAFF

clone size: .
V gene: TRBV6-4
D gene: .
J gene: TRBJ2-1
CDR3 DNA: TGTGCCAGCAGTGACCCTCCGGGGAATGAGCAGTTCTTC
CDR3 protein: CASSDPPGNEQFF

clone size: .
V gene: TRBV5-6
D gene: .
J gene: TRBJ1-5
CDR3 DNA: TGTGCCAGCAGCTTCGGACAGAGCAATCAGCCCCGGCATTTT
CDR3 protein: CASSFGQSNQPRHF

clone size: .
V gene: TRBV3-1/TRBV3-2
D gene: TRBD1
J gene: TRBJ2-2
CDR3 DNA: TGTGCCAGCAGACGGACAGGGGGATACACCGGGGAGCTGTTTTTT
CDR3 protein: CASRRTGGYTGELFF

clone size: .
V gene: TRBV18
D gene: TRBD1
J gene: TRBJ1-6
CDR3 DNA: TGTGCCAGCTCACAAGGGACAGGCGGGATAAATTCACCCCTCCACTTT
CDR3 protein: CASSQGTGGINSPLHF

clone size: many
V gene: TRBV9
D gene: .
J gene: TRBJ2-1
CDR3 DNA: TGTGCCAGCAGCGACAGGGGGGGGGCCTACAATGAGCAGTTCTTC
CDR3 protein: CASSDRGGAYNEQFF

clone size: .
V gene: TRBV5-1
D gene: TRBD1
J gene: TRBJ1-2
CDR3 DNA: TGCGCCAGCAGCACGGGACAGGGGGTCTATGGCTACACCTTC
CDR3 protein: CASSTGQGVYGYTF

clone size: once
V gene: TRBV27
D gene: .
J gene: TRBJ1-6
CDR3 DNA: TGTGCCAGCAGTTTATCGGTCCCTCGAGCCCTCCACTTT
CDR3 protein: CASSLSVPRALHF

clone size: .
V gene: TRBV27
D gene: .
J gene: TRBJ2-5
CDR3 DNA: TGTGCCAGCAGTTTAGTATCGAGCACGACCCAGTACTTC
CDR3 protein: CASSLVSSTTQYF

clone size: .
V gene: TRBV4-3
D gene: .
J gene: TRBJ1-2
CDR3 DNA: TGCGCCAGCAGCCAAGAGTTAGACACGGGATACTATGGCTACACCTTC
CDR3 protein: CASSQELDTGYYGYTF

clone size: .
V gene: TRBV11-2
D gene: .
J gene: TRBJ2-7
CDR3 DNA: TGTGCCAGCAGCAAACAGAGATTCTACGAGCAGTACTTC
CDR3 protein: CASSKQRFYEQYF

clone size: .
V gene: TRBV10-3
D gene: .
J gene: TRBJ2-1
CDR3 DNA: TGTGCCATCAGTGAACGGCAGGCAATCTCCTACAATGAGCAGTTCTTC
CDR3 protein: CAISERQAISYNEQFF

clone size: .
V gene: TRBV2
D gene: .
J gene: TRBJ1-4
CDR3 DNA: TGTGCCAGCAGTGAATGGGGGCTGGCTAATGAAAAACTGTTTTTT
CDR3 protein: CASSEWGLANEKLFF

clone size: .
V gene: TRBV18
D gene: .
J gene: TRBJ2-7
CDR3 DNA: TGTGCCAGCTCACCACCAGGTCGAAGTGGGCAGACCTACGAGCAGTACTTC
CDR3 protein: CASSPPGRSGQTYEQYF

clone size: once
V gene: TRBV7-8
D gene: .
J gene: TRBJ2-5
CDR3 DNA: TGTGCCAGCAGCTTAGGCAGTCAAGAGACCCAGTACTTC
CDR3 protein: CASSLGSQETQYF